This TCR beta chain was retrieved from a study of control samples from healthy donors and cancer patients. V lost 3 bases, J lost 7 bases, and 14 bases lay in between. There are 13 residues in the CDR3. The V gene's germline CDR1 is SGHKS and CDR2 YYEKEE (reference sequence). Libraries were prepared by immunoSEQ multiplex PCR; TCRdb keeps only in-frame clonotypes and omits some of them. The table shows 100,000 to 150,000 clones, with roughly 89% occurring only once. The sample comprised PBMCs. The J gene is TRBJ2-7, the V gene TRBV5-5; D might be TRBD2 (5 bases). The receptor was isolated from a man aged 45-60 years with head and neck cancer. The CDR3 loop reads CASSWPRTGEQYF. Here the CDR3 DNA reads TGTGCCAGCAGCTGGCCCAGGACTGGGGAGCAGTACTTC.